This T cell receptor beta chain was sequenced during a study of T-cell memory formation after mild COVID-19. Notes on the study in general: Pre-infection memory harbored some responding clones, suggesting cross-reactive memory joined.

In its sample, this clonotype was seen many times. As yet, its antigen is unknown. Each CDR3 protein is one row after TCRdb ran MiXCR on the 5' RACE reads. The sample lists 35,000 to 50,000 distinct CDR3 sequences, about a tenth occurring once. The CDR3 sequence is 13 residues long. Per the germline V gene, CDR1 is MNHEY and CDR2 is SMNVEV (reference sequence). The V and J ends lost 6 bases and 2 bases respectively, with 10 bases between them. The material sequenced was PBMCs or a T cell subset sorted from them (not recorded which). This chain links TRBV27 with TRBJ1-1; possible D gene TRBD1, 6 bases. This sequence originates from an adult woman who had mild COVID-19 (a few samples of this study predate the infection). Cell type and time point are not known. The CDR3 sequence: CASRLRGNTEAFF. As DNA, the CDR3 is TGTGCCAGCAGACTCAGGGGTAACACTGAAGCTTTCTTT.